A selection of T cell receptor beta chains follows, all from one sample in a study of neurological immune-mediated disorders. One entry per CDR3 protein, called by TCRdb with MiXCR from the 5' RACE reads. Among about 44,000 distinct CDR3 sequences listed, approximately 21% were seen once. Sequencing input: PBMCs. These receptors were taken from a man in his sixties with HTLV-1-associated myelopathy (HAM/TSP). CDR3s include the opening cysteine and the closing phenylalanine or tryptophan. Each record gives: CDR3 DNA, CDR3 protein, D gene, V gene, J gene, clone size. The D gene is left open where the match is weak. Some rows mark clone size as missing; the rest say once, few, many or name a class of expanded clone.

TGCAGCGTTGAAGAACCCAACAGGGTACCCTGGAGCACTGAAGCTTTCTTT	CSVEEPNRVPWSTEAFF	NA	TRBV29-1	TRBJ1-1	few
TGTGCCAGCAGTGCCGCTGCTAGCATCCCCCTCGAGTGGCAGTATTTT	CASSAAASIPLEWQYF	NA	TRBV28	TRBJ2-3	many
TGTGCCATCAAACCGGGACGTAACACCGGGGAGCTGTTTTTT	CAIKPGRNTGELFF	NA	TRBV10-3	TRBJ2-2	many
TGCAGTGCTAGGGAGGACCCTAATCAGCCCCAGCATTTT	CSAREDPNQPQHF	NA	TRBV20-1	TRBJ1-5	many
TGTGCCAGCAGCCAAGTCGACAGGGGCGGAGAAAAACTGTTTTTT	CASSQVDRGGEKLFF	TRBD1	TRBV3-1	TRBJ1-4	many
TGTGCCAGCAGCGCCTCCGGGACAGAACGAGAAGAGACCCAGTACTTC	CASSASGTEREETQYF	TRBD1	TRBV7-9	TRBJ2-5	many
TGTGCCAGCAGTTTTTTGGGGGGAGCCAAAAACATTCAGTACTTC	CASSFLGGAKNIQYF	NA	TRBV28	TRBJ2-4	many
TGCAGTGCGACAAGGGAGGGGGCAGATACGCAGTATTTT	CSATREGADTQYF	NA	TRBV20-1	TRBJ2-3	many
TGCGCCAGCAGTCAAAGCGGGAGAGACACCGGGGAGCTGTTTTTT	CASSQSGRDTGELFF	TRBD2	TRBV5-1	TRBJ2-2	many
TGTGCCAGCGCCCTGACTAGCGGGAGTCTCAATGAGCAGTTCTTC	CASALTSGSLNEQFF	TRBD2	TRBV6-5	TRBJ2-1	few
TGTGCCAGCAGTTTCACATTTACCGGGGAGCTGTTTTTT	CASSFTFTGELFF	NA	TRBV12-3/TRBV12-4	TRBJ2-2	NA
TGTGCCAGCAGCCAAGGAGCGGACAAGCCTTACACCGGGGAGCTGTTTTTT	CASSQGADKPYTGELFF	NA	TRBV4-2	TRBJ2-2	NA
TGTGCCAGCAGCTTATCGTCGCGGGGGGGCGGATGGTATGAGCAGTTCTTC	CASSLSSRGGGWYEQFF	TRBD2	TRBV11-2	TRBJ2-1	NA
TGTGCCATCTCGGGGGGAGTTAACTACAATGAGCAGTTCTTC	CAISGGVNYNEQFF	TRBD2	TRBV10-3	TRBJ2-1	many
TGCAGTGCGCGAGACGGACAGGGGAGTCAGCCCCAGCATTTT	CSARDGQGSQPQHF	TRBD1	TRBV20-1	TRBJ1-5	many
TGTGCCAGCAGCTCCGGACTAGCGGGAGTTGCTGAGCAGTTCTTC	CASSSGLAGVAEQFF	TRBD2	TRBV9	TRBJ2-1	NA
TGCAGCGTGATAGCGGTAGGTTTAGATACTCAGTATTTT	CSVIAVGLDTQYF	NA	TRBV29-1	TRBJ2-3	NA
TGTGCCAGCAGCACAGGGCGGGGGGGGAACACTGAAGCTTTCTTT	CASSTGRGGNTEAFF	NA	TRBV9	TRBJ1-1	many
TGTGCCAGCAGCATACTCCGGGGACAGGGCCCAGAGACCCAGTACTTC	CASSILRGQGPETQYF	TRBD1	TRBV5-8	TRBJ2-5	many
TGTGCCAGCACCAAGAGACACTCTAACACTGAAGCTTTCTTT	CASTKRHSNTEAFF	NA	TRBV12-3/TRBV12-4	TRBJ1-1	NA
TGTGCTAGCAGCTCAATCAGAGGAGAGTGGGAGACCCAGTACTTC	CASSSIRGEWETQYF	NA	TRBV7-7	TRBJ2-5	many
TGTGCCAGCAGCCAGGGGGCCAGCAATCAGCCCCAGCATTTT	CASSQGASNQPQHF	NA	TRBV3-1	TRBJ1-5	NA
TGTGCCAGTAGCAATACGGACCGCATAGGGGAGACCCAGTACTTC	CASSNTDRIGETQYF	NA	TRBV19	TRBJ2-5	few
TGTGCCAGCAGTTACTCGCGGGCGGGGAACTCCTACAATGAGCAGTTCTTC	CASSYSRAGNSYNEQFF	NA	TRBV6-5	TRBJ2-1	many
TGTGCCAGCAGAGCCAGAGCCGGGACAGCCGACACCGGGGAGCTGTTTTTT	CASRARAGTADTGELFF	TRBD1	TRBV6-6	TRBJ2-2	many
TGTGCCAGCAGTTCAGGCTATGAGCAGTTCTTC	CASSSGYEQFF	NA	TRBV27	TRBJ2-1	NA
TGTGCCAGCAGCGGCAGGGAAGTCCGGAAAACAGATACGCAGTATTTT	CASSGREVRKTDTQYF	NA	TRBV7-8	TRBJ2-3	NA
TGTGCCAGCAGCCAAGTCATCACTAGCAGTTCCTACGAGCAGTACTTC	CASSQVITSSSYEQYF	NA	TRBV3-1	TRBJ2-7	many
TGCGCCAGCGGGGAACAGTCTAGCTCCTACAATGAGCAGTTCTTC	CASGEQSSSYNEQFF	NA	TRBV5-1	TRBJ2-1	many
TGTGCCAGCTCACCACCCGGGCCAGATACGCAGTATTTT	CASSPPGPDTQYF	NA	TRBV18	TRBJ2-3	many
TGTGCCAGCAGCTTAGTAGGCGGGAATGAAAAACTGTTTTTT	CASSLVGGNEKLFF	NA	TRBV7-9	TRBJ1-4	many
TGCGCCAGCAGCCAAGAGGATGGAAACACCATATATTTT	CASSQEDGNTIYF	NA	TRBV4-1	TRBJ1-3	many
TGTGCCTGGGGCCGGGACAGGGGTAATTCACCACTCCACTTT	CAWGRDRGNSPLHF	TRBD1	TRBV30	TRBJ1-6	NA
TGCAGTGCTAGCTGGACCGACGGGGAGACCCAGTACTTC	CSASWTDGETQYF	NA	TRBV20-1	TRBJ2-5	many
TGTGCCAGCAGCCAAGGGGCGGGGACAGGCGAGCAGTACTTC	CASSQGAGTGEQYF	TRBD1	TRBV3-1	TRBJ2-7	many
TGTGCCAGCAACCAGGACACAGCCTACGAGCAGTACTTC	CASNQDTAYEQYF	NA	TRBV28	TRBJ2-7	many
TGCAGTGCTGGACGTCCGGAGGGCACTGAAGCTTTCTTT	CSAGRPEGTEAFF	NA	TRBV20-1	TRBJ1-1	many
TGCAGTGCTAGAGATGGGGGGACAGTCAATGAAAAACTGTTTTTT	CSARDGGTVNEKLFF	TRBD1	TRBV20-1	TRBJ1-4	many
TGCAGCGTGAAGGAGGGGACTAGCGGTTACAATGAGCAGTTCTTC	CSVKEGTSGYNEQFF	TRBD2	TRBV29-1	TRBJ2-1	many
TGCAGCGTCCCGTCCGGGACAGTCTATCTCAATGAGCAGTTCTTC	CSVPSGTVYLNEQFF	TRBD1	TRBV29-1	TRBJ2-1	many
TGTGCCAGCAGCTTGGCGGCGGGGGAGCAGTTCTTC	CASSLAAGEQFF	NA	TRBV5-6	TRBJ2-1	many
TGTGCCAGCAGTTCAAGCCGCGACAATGAGCAGTTCTTC	CASSSSRDNEQFF	NA	TRBV6-6	TRBJ2-1	many
TGCAGTGCTAGAAAACAGGGGATCATAGTGCGCAATGAGCAGTTCTTC	CSARKQGIIVRNEQFF	TRBD1	TRBV20-1	TRBJ2-1	many